This T cell receptor beta chain was retrieved from a study of OX40 agonist ivuxolimab in advanced cancers. Looking at the study overall: The drug used for patients, ivuxolimab, was an agonistic anti-OX40 (CD134) antibody. Prior anti-PD-1, anti-PD-L1 or anti-CTLA-4 therapy did not bar entry, and approximately 40% had some. General study results and limits: Partly responding patients at 0.1-3.0 mg/kg showed some of the smallest clonal expansion.

The cohort excluded patients with autoimmune disease history or systemic immunosuppression. Assay: immunoSEQ multiplex PCR; the TCRdb copy retains only in-frame clones and omits some. The data hold approximately 76,000 clones, with 65% to 90% observed a single time. With regard to this clone: Its target is unknown.

This CDR3 region has 16 residues. Germline V gives CDR1 LGHNA, CDR2 YSLEER. Trimming took 3 bases from V and 3 from J; bases not matched to a gene: 8. This specimen was CD4+ or CD8+ T cells sorted from blood, taken in a trial of the OX40 agonist ivuxolimab. The chain carries TRBV4-3 and TRBJ1-1; 9 bases map to TRBD1. The source of this sequence is an adult with an advanced solid tumor such as melanoma, head and neck, liver or kidney cancer. CDR3 sequence: CASSHGTGRVDTEAFF. CDR3 nucleotides: TGCGCCAGCAGCCATGGGACAGGGAGAGTAGACACTGAAGCTTTCTTT.